Listed below are T cell receptor beta chains from one sample, sequenced in a study of regulatory T cells in long-lasting Graves disease. TCRdb passed the multiplex PCR reads through MiXCR, listing each CDR3 protein once. The sample includes 400,000 to 500,000 distinct CDR3 sequences, approximately 23% of them seen just once. This specimen was peripheral blood mononuclear cells (PBMCs), taken when the disease was refractory, from a patient treated with antithyroid drugs. The receptors shown here come from a female donor with Graves disease. Both conserved end residues are part of each CDR3. Each record gives: J gene, D gene, clone size, V gene, CDR3 DNA, CDR3 protein. The D gene is left open where the match is weak. Only some rows state a clone size, as once, few, many or a class for expanded clones.

j_call: TRBJ1-6
d_call: NA
clone_size: many
v_call: TRBV28
cdr3_nt: TGTGCCAGCAAGAACCCGGAGCGTAATTCACCCCTCCACTTT
cdr3_aa: CASKNPERNSPLHF

j_call: TRBJ2-1
d_call: NA
clone_size: NA
v_call: TRBV6-5
cdr3_nt: TGTGCCAGCAGTTCCATTTGGGGGGTTTACAATGAGCAGTTCTTC
cdr3_aa: CASSSIWGVYNEQFF

j_call: TRBJ2-2
d_call: TRBD1
clone_size: NA
v_call: TRBV30
cdr3_nt: TGTGCCTGGAGTGAGACAGGGGACGGGGAGCTGTTTTTT
cdr3_aa: CAWSETGDGELFF

j_call: TRBJ2-7
d_call: NA
clone_size: NA
v_call: TRBV10-3
cdr3_nt: TGTGCCATCAGTGAATACCGGGACGAGCAGTACTTC
cdr3_aa: CAISEYRDEQYF

j_call: TRBJ1-2
d_call: NA
clone_size: few
v_call: TRBV9
cdr3_nt: TGTGCCAGCAGCGACTGGGGAGGCGGCTACACCTTC
cdr3_aa: CASSDWGGGYTF

j_call: TRBJ2-7
d_call: NA
clone_size: many
v_call: TRBV2
cdr3_nt: TGTGCCAGCAGTGAACTTAAACTAGCCCCGGGCTACGAGCAGTACTTC
cdr3_aa: CASSELKLAPGYEQYF

j_call: TRBJ2-5
d_call: NA
clone_size: many
v_call: TRBV5-6
cdr3_nt: TGTGCCAGCAGCTTCAGCGGTGGAGAGACCCAGTACTTC
cdr3_aa: CASSFSGGETQYF

j_call: TRBJ1-5
d_call: NA
clone_size: many
v_call: TRBV12-3/TRBV12-4
cdr3_nt: TGTGCCAGCGGTTCCGGGACAAGACATCAGCCCCAGCATTTT
cdr3_aa: CASGSGTRHQPQHF

j_call: TRBJ1-4
d_call: TRBD1
clone_size: NA
v_call: TRBV12-3/TRBV12-4
cdr3_nt: TGTGCCAGCGTCAAGGCTGGGACAGGGAATGAAAAACCGTTTTTT
cdr3_aa: CASVKAGTGNEKPFF

j_call: TRBJ2-7
d_call: TRBD2
clone_size: many
v_call: TRBV11-2
cdr3_nt: TGTGCCAGCAGCCCTCTGGGGTTGCGGGGGACCTGGGAGCAGTACTTC
cdr3_aa: CASSPLGLRGTWEQYF

j_call: TRBJ2-5
d_call: NA
clone_size: many
v_call: TRBV7-3
cdr3_nt: TGTGCCAGCAGCTTATTTCCGCACCAAGAGACCCAGTACTTC
cdr3_aa: CASSLFPHQETQYF

j_call: TRBJ2-1
d_call: TRBD2
clone_size: NA
v_call: TRBV3-1
cdr3_nt: TGTGCCAGCAGCCAAGACAGCGGGACCTACAATGAGCAGTTCTTC
cdr3_aa: CASSQDSGTYNEQFF

j_call: TRBJ2-5
d_call: NA
clone_size: many
v_call: TRBV29-1
cdr3_nt: TGCAACCTTCTCCCCGAGACCCCGTACTTC
cdr3_aa: CNLLPETPYF

j_call: TRBJ2-7
d_call: NA
clone_size: many
v_call: TRBV29-1
cdr3_nt: TGCAGCGTTGGGTCAGCCTACGAGCAGTACTTC
cdr3_aa: CSVGSAYEQYF

j_call: TRBJ2-2
d_call: TRBD1
clone_size: few
v_call: TRBV6-2/TRBV6-3
cdr3_nt: TGTGCCAGCAGTGAGGACAGGGTTGGCGGGGAGCTGTTTTTT
cdr3_aa: CASSEDRVGGELFF

j_call: TRBJ1-4
d_call: NA
clone_size: many
v_call: TRBV2
cdr3_nt: TGTGCCAGCACGTTTCAATCCCTTAATGAAAAACTGTTTTTT
cdr3_aa: CASTFQSLNEKLFF

j_call: TRBJ1-5
d_call: NA
clone_size: few
v_call: TRBV5-6
cdr3_nt: TGTGCCAGCAGCTCTCCCCCCAAGGGGAGCAATCAGCCCCAGCATTTT
cdr3_aa: CASSSPPKGSNQPQHF

j_call: TRBJ2-7
d_call: NA
clone_size: NA
v_call: TRBV19
cdr3_nt: TGTGCCAGTAGTAAGGAGGGCCGATCCTACGAGCAGTACTTC
cdr3_aa: CASSKEGRSYEQYF

j_call: TRBJ2-4
d_call: NA
clone_size: few
v_call: TRBV20-1
cdr3_nt: TGCAGTGTCTCCGGGAGAGATCTTCAGTACTTC
cdr3_aa: CSVSGRDLQYF

j_call: TRBJ1-6
d_call: NA
clone_size: NA
v_call: TRBV30
cdr3_nt: TGTGCCTGGAAGTCACACCCTAATTCACCCCTCCACTTT
cdr3_aa: CAWKSHPNSPLHF

j_call: TRBJ2-2
d_call: NA
clone_size: few
v_call: TRBV5-1
cdr3_nt: TGCGCCAGCAGCTGGTTACAGGGAGGCGGCGGGGAGCTGTTTTTT
cdr3_aa: CASSWLQGGGGELFF

j_call: TRBJ2-1
d_call: NA
clone_size: NA
v_call: TRBV28
cdr3_nt: TGTGCCAGCAGTTTACACAGTTACAATGAGCAGTTCTTC
cdr3_aa: CASSLHSYNEQFF

j_call: TRBJ1-1
d_call: NA
clone_size: many
v_call: TRBV20-1
cdr3_nt: TGCAGTGCTAGAGATCGGGGGCGCAACACTGAAGCTTTCTTT
cdr3_aa: CSARDRGRNTEAFF

j_call: TRBJ2-7
d_call: NA
clone_size: many
v_call: TRBV7-2
cdr3_nt: TGTGCCAGCAGCTTAGCTCGATCTAGCGCCTCCTACGAGCAGTACTTC
cdr3_aa: CASSLARSSASYEQYF

j_call: TRBJ2-2
d_call: NA
clone_size: NA
v_call: TRBV7-3
cdr3_nt: TGTGCTAGCAGCTCCGGGACGAACACCGGGGAGCTGTTTTTT
cdr3_aa: CASSSGTNTGELFF

j_call: TRBJ2-7
d_call: TRBD1
clone_size: many
v_call: TRBV28
cdr3_nt: TGTGCCAGCAGTACCCCCGGGACAGGCGAGCAGTACTTC
cdr3_aa: CASSTPGTGEQYF

j_call: TRBJ2-5
d_call: TRBD1
clone_size: few
v_call: TRBV18
cdr3_nt: TGTGCCAGCTCACCGAGGGACAGAGAGACCCAGTACTTC
cdr3_aa: CASSPRDRETQYF

j_call: TRBJ2-7
d_call: TRBD2
clone_size: few
v_call: TRBV20-1
cdr3_nt: TGCAGTGCTAGAGCGACCGGGACTAGCGGGAGGGCGGACGCCTACGAGCAGTACTTC
cdr3_aa: CSARATGTSGRADAYEQYF

j_call: TRBJ1-1
d_call: TRBD1
clone_size: NA
v_call: TRBV7-2
cdr3_nt: TGTGCCAGCATAACCGACGGGACAGGGAGTAAAGCTTTCTTT
cdr3_aa: CASITDGTGSKAFF

j_call: TRBJ2-7
d_call: NA
clone_size: many
v_call: TRBV5-1
cdr3_nt: TGCGCCAGCAGCCTAGAAGGATTTCGCTCCTACGAGCAGTACTTC
cdr3_aa: CASSLEGFRSYEQYF

j_call: TRBJ1-4
d_call: NA
clone_size: many
v_call: TRBV2
cdr3_nt: TGTGCCAGCAGTCCAAACCACAGAGCAACTAATGAAAAACTGTTTTTT
cdr3_aa: CASSPNHRATNEKLFF

j_call: TRBJ1-6
d_call: NA
clone_size: NA
v_call: TRBV30
cdr3_nt: TGTGCCTCAATGGTGGGGGGGAAGGATTCACCCCTCCACTTT
cdr3_aa: CASMVGGKDSPLHF

j_call: TRBJ2-5
d_call: TRBD2
clone_size: many
v_call: TRBV2
cdr3_nt: TGTGCCAGCAGTGAGCGGCGCGGGAGGGCCGGGGAGACCCAGTACTTC
cdr3_aa: CASSERRGRAGETQYF

j_call: TRBJ2-3
d_call: TRBD2
clone_size: NA
v_call: TRBV2
cdr3_nt: TGTGCCAGCAGTGAAGTAAGACTAGCGTCCACAGATACGCAGTATTTT
cdr3_aa: CASSEVRLASTDTQYF

j_call: TRBJ2-7
d_call: NA
clone_size: NA
v_call: TRBV30
cdr3_nt: TGTGCCGGGGAAAGGGGCAATGAGCAGTACTTC
cdr3_aa: CAGERGNEQYF

j_call: TRBJ2-3
d_call: TRBD1
clone_size: many
v_call: TRBV12-3/TRBV12-4
cdr3_nt: TGTGCCAGCAGTTTACGGGACAGGGGGCCGGATACGCAGTATTTT
cdr3_aa: CASSLRDRGPDTQYF

j_call: TRBJ1-1
d_call: NA
clone_size: many
v_call: TRBV6-1
cdr3_nt: TGTGCCAGCAGCGTCACGATGGACAATCTGGCTTTCTTT
cdr3_aa: CASSVTMDNLAFF

j_call: TRBJ2-3
d_call: NA
clone_size: few
v_call: TRBV28
cdr3_nt: TGTGCCAGCCTGGATGGACAGAGATTTAGCACAGATACGCAGTATTTT
cdr3_aa: CASLDGQRFSTDTQYF

j_call: TRBJ1-2
d_call: NA
clone_size: few
v_call: TRBV9
cdr3_nt: TGTGCCAGCAGCGCCCGCCGGGACACACTTGAGTTTGGGGGCTACACCTTC
cdr3_aa: CASSARRDTLEFGGYTF

j_call: TRBJ2-7
d_call: TRBD1
clone_size: few
v_call: TRBV2
cdr3_nt: TGTGCCAGCAGTCCCACCCTACGACAGGGGGAGCAGTACTTC
cdr3_aa: CASSPTLRQGEQYF

j_call: TRBJ1-1
d_call: NA
clone_size: NA
v_call: TRBV10-3
cdr3_nt: TGTGCCATCAGTGGCCTGGGGAACACTGAAGCTTTCTTT
cdr3_aa: CAISGLGNTEAFF

j_call: TRBJ1-1
d_call: NA
clone_size: once
v_call: TRBV11-2
cdr3_nt: TGTGCCAGCAGCTTCATCGGTGGAGGGGAAGCTTTCTTT
cdr3_aa: CASSFIGGGEAFF

j_call: TRBJ2-5
d_call: NA
clone_size: few
v_call: TRBV9
cdr3_nt: TGTGCCAGCAGCGTAGGGGCAGCCGGACAAGAGACCCAGTACTTC
cdr3_aa: CASSVGAAGQETQYF

j_call: TRBJ2-3
d_call: NA
clone_size: few
v_call: TRBV11-2
cdr3_nt: TGTGCCAGCAGCTTACCCATAGTAACGGAGGTCACAGATACGCAGTATTTT
cdr3_aa: CASSLPIVTEVTDTQYF

j_call: TRBJ2-2
d_call: TRBD1
clone_size: NA
v_call: TRBV29-1
cdr3_nt: TGCAGCGTTGTCGACAGGGCCAGCGCCGGGGAGCTGTTTTTT
cdr3_aa: CSVVDRASAGELFF

j_call: TRBJ2-2
d_call: NA
clone_size: NA
v_call: TRBV7-6
cdr3_nt: TGTGCCAGCAGCTTGGGCGTCGTCGGTGCCGGGGAGCTGTTTTTT
cdr3_aa: CASSLGVVGAGELFF

j_call: TRBJ2-7
d_call: NA
clone_size: few
v_call: TRBV5-1
cdr3_nt: TGCGCCAGCAGCTTGTGGGGAGTCTACGAGCAGTACTTC
cdr3_aa: CASSLWGVYEQYF

j_call: TRBJ2-1
d_call: TRBD2
clone_size: NA
v_call: TRBV6-5
cdr3_nt: TGTGCCAGCAGTTACGGCGGGGGCAATGAGCAGTTCTTC
cdr3_aa: CASSYGGGNEQFF

j_call: TRBJ1-1
d_call: NA
clone_size: NA
v_call: TRBV14
cdr3_nt: TGTGCCAGCAGCCAGCCAAGGGAGATCACTGAAGCTTTCTTT
cdr3_aa: CASSQPREITEAFF

j_call: TRBJ2-7
d_call: NA
clone_size: NA
v_call: TRBV9
cdr3_nt: TGTGCCAGCAGCCCCAGGATGGTATCCTACGAGCAGTACTTC
cdr3_aa: CASSPRMVSYEQYF

j_call: TRBJ1-3
d_call: NA
clone_size: NA
v_call: TRBV12-3/TRBV12-4
cdr3_nt: TGTGCCAGCAGTTTAAACCCGGGGCTTACGGCCTTTGGAAACACCATATATTTT
cdr3_aa: CASSLNPGLTAFGNTIYF

j_call: TRBJ2-2
d_call: TRBD2
clone_size: many
v_call: TRBV7-2
cdr3_nt: TGTGCCAGCAGCTTTGGACTAGCGGAGAACACCGGGGAGCTGTTTTTT
cdr3_aa: CASSFGLAENTGELFF

j_call: TRBJ2-2
d_call: NA
clone_size: NA
v_call: TRBV28
cdr3_nt: TGTGTAATTCGGGGCGGGAACACCGAGGAGCTGTTTTTT
cdr3_aa: CVIRGGNTEELFF

j_call: TRBJ1-4
d_call: NA
clone_size: NA
v_call: TRBV7-9
cdr3_nt: TGTGCCAGCAGCTCCCGGGAACCTAATGAAAAACTGTTTTTT
cdr3_aa: CASSSREPNEKLFF

j_call: TRBJ1-2
d_call: NA
clone_size: few
v_call: TRBV9
cdr3_nt: TGTGCCAGCAGCGGAATAACCTATGGCTACACCTTC
cdr3_aa: CASSGITYGYTF

j_call: TRBJ2-7
d_call: NA
clone_size: few
v_call: TRBV12-5
cdr3_nt: TGTGCTAGTGCCTTACTTCATAATTGGGGGCTCTACGAGCAGTACTTC
cdr3_aa: CASALLHNWGLYEQYF

j_call: TRBJ2-7
d_call: NA
clone_size: many
v_call: TRBV12-3/TRBV12-4
cdr3_nt: TGTGCCAGCAGTTTAGTACTGACGGCCTACGAGCAGTACTTC
cdr3_aa: CASSLVLTAYEQYF